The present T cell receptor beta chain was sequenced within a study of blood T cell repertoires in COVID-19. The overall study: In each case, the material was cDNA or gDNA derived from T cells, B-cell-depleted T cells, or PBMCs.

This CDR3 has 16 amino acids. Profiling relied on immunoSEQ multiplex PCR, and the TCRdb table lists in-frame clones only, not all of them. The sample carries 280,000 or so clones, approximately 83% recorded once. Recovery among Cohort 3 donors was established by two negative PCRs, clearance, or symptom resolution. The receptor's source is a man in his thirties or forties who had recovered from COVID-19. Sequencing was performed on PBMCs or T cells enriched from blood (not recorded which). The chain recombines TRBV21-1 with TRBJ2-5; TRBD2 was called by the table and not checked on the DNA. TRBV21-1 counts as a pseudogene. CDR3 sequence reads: CASSKAEEVRQETQYF. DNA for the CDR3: TGTGCCAGCAGCAAAGCTGAGGAAGTGAGACAAGAGACCCAGTACTTC.